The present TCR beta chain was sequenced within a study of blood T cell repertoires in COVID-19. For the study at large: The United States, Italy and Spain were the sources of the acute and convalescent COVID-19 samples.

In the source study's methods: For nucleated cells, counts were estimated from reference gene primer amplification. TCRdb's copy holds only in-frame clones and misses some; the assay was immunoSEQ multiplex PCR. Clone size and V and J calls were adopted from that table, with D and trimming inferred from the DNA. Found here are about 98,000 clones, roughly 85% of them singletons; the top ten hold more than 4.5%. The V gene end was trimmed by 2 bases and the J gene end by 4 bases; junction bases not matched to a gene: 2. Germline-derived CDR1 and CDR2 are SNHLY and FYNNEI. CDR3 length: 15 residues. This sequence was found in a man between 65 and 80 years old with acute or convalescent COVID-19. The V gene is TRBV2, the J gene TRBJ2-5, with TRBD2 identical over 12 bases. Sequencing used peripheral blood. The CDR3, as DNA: TGTGCCAGCAGTGAAAAGACTAGCGGGGGAGAGACCCAGTACTTC. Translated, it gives CASSEKTSGGETQYF.